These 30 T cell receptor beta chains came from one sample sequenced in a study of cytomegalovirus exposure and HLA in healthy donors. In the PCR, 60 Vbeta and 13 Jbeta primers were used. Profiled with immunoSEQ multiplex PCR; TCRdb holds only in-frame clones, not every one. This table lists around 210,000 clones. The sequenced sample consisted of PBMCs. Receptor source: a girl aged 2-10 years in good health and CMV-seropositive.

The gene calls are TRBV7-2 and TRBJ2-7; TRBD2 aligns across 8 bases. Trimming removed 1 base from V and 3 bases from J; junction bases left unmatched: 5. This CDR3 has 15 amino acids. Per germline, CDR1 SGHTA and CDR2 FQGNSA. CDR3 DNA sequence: TGTGCCAGCAGCTTAGACACTAGCGGAGGCTACGAGCAGTACTTC. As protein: CASSLDTSGGYEQYF.

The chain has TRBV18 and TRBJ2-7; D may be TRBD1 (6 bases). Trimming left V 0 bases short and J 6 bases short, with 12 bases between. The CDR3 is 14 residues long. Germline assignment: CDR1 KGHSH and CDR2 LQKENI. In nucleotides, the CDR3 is TGTGCCAGCTCACCACCCTCAGGGGCGCGCGAGCAGTACTTC. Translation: CASSPPSGAREQYF.

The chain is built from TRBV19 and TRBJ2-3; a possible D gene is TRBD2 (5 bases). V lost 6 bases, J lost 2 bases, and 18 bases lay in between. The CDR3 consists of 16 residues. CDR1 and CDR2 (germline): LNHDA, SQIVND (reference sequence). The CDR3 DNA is TGTGCCAGTAGCCGCCGAGGGCCGGTGGCCACAGATACGCAGTATTTT. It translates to CASSRRGPVATDTQYF.

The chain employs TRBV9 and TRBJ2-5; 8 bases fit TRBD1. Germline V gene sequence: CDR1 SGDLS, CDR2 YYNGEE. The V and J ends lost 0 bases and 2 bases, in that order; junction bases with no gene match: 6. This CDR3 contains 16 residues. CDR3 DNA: TGTGCCAGCAGCGTAGGGGACAGGTATTTTCAAGAGACCCAGTACTTC. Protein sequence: CASSVGDRYFQETQYF. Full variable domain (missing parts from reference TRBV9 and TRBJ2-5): DSGVTQTPKHLITATGQRVTLRCSPRSGDLSVYWYQQSLDQGLQFLIQYYNGEERAKGNILERFSAQQFPDLHSELNLSSLELGDSALYFCASSVGDRYFQETQYFGPGTRLLVL.

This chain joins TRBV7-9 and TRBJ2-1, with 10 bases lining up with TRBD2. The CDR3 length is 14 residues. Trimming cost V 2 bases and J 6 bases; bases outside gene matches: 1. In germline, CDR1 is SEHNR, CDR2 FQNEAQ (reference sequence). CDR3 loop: CASSLLAGANEQFF. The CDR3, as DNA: TGTGCCAGCAGCTTACTAGCGGGAGCCAATGAGCAGTTCTTC.

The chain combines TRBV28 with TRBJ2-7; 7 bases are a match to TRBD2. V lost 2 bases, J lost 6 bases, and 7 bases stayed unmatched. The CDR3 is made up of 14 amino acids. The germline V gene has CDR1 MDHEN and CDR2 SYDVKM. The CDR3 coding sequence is TGTGCCAGCAGTTTAGAGGCGGGAGTGCGCGAGCAGTACTTC. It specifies CASSLEAGVREQYF.

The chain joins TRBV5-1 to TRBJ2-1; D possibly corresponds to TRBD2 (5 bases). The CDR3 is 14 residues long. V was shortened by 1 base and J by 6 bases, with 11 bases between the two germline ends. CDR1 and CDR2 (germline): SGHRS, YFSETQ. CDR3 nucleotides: TGCGCCAGCAGCTTGATCCTAGCAGGCAATGAGCAGTTCTTC. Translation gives CASSLILAGNEQFF. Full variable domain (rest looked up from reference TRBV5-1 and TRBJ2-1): KAGVTQTPRYLIKTRGQQVTLSCSPISGHRSVSWYQQTPGQGLQFLFEYFSETQRNKGNFPGRFSGRQFSNSRSEMNVSTLELGDSALYLCASSLILAGNEQFFGPGTRLTVL.

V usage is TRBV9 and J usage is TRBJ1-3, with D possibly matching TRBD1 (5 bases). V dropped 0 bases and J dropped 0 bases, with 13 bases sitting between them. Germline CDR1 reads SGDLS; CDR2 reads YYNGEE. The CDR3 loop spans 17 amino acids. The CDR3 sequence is CASSVGGSFFSGNTIYF. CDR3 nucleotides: TGTGCCAGCAGCGTAGGGGGCAGCTTCTTCTCTGGAAACACCATATATTTT.

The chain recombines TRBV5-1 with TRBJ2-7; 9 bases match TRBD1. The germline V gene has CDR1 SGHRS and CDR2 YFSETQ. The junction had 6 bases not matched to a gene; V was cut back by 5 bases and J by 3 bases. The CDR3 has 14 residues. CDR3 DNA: TGCGCCAGCAGGTATCAGACAGGGGGCTACGAGCAGTACTTC. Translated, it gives CASRYQTGGYEQYF. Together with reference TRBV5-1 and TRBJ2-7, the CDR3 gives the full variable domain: KAGVTQTPRYLIKTRGQQVTLSCSPISGHRSVSWYQQTPGQGLQFLFEYFSETQRNKGNFPGRFSGRQFSNSRSEMNVSTLELGDSALYLCASRYQTGGYEQYFGPGTRLTVT.

CDR3 nucleotide sequence: TGTGCCAGCAGCTTAACCGGGGGCGTGGGACAGGGGTTCGACGAGCAGTACTTC. This gives the protein CASSLTGGVGQGFDEQYF. This sequence joins TRBV7-3 and TRBJ2-7, with TRBD1 matching over 10 bases. V gave up 0 bases and J gave up 5 bases; unmatched junction bases: 13. Germline lookup yields CDR1 SGHTA and CDR2 FQGTGA. This CDR3 is built from 18 residues.

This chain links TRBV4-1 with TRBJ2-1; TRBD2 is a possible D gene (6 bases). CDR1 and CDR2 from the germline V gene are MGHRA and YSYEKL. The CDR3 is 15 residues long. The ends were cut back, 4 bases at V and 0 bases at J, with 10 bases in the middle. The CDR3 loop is CASSLGLSSYNEQFF. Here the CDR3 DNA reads TGCGCCAGCAGCCTGGGACTCAGCTCCTACAATGAGCAGTTCTTC.

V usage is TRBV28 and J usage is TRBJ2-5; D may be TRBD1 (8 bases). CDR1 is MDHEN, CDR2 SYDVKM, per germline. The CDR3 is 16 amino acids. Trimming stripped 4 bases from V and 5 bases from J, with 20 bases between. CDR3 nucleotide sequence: TGTGCCAGCAGTTCCCCGTGGAGCGGGGACAGGGAGACCCAGTACTTC. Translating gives CASSSPWSGDRETQYF.

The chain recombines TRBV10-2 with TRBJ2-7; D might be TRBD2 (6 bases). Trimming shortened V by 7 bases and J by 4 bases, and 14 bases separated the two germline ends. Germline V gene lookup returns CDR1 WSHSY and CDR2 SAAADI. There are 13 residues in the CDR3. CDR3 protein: CASTERERYEQYF. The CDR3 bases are TGCGCCAGCACGGAACGGGAGAGGTACGAGCAGTACTTC.

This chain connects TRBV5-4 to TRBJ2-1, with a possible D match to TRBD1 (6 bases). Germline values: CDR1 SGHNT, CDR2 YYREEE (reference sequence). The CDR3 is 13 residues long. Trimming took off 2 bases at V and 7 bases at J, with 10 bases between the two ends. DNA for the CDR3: TGTGCCAGCAGCTTCGCCAGGGGTAATGAGCAGTTCTTC. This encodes CASSFARGNEQFF. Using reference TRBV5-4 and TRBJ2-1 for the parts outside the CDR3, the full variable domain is ETGVTQSPTHLIKTRGQQVTLRCSSQSGHNTVSWYQQALGQGPQFIFQYYREEENGRGNFPPRFSGLQFPNYSSELNVNALELDDSALYLCASSFARGNEQFFGPGTRLTVL.

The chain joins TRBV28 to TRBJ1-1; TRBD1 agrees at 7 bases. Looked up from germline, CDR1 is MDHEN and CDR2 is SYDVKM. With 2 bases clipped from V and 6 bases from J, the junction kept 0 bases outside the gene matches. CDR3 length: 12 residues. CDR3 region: CASSLQGAEAFF. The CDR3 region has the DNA TGTGCCAGCAGTTTACAGGGGGCTGAAGCTTTCTTT.

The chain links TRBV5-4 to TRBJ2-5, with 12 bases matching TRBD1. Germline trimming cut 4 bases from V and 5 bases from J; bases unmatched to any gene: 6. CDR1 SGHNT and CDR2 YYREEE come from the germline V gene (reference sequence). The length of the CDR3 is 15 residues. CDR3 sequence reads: CASSPGTGGVETQYF. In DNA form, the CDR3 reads TGTGCCAGCAGCCCCGGGACAGGGGGCGTGGAGACCCAGTACTTC.

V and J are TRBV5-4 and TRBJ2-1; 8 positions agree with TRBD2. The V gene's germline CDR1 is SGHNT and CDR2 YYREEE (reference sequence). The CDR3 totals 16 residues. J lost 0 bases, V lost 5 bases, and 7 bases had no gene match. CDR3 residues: CASSLLAVSSYNEQFF. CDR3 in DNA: TGTGCCAGCAGTCTACTAGCGGTGAGCTCCTACAATGAGCAGTTCTTC.

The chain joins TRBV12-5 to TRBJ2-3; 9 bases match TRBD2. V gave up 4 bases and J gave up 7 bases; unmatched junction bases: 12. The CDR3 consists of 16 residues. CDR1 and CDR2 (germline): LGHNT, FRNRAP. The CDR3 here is CASGSSAGLAPHTQYF. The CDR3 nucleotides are TGTGCTAGTGGTTCCTCGGCGGGACTAGCCCCTCATACGCAGTATTTT.

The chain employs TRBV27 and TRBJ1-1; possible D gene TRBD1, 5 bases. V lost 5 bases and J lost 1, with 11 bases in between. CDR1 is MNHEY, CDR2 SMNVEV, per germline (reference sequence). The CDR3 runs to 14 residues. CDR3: CASSRGRENTEAFF. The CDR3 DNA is TGTGCCAGCAGTAGGGGCAGGGAGAACACTGAAGCTTTCTTT.

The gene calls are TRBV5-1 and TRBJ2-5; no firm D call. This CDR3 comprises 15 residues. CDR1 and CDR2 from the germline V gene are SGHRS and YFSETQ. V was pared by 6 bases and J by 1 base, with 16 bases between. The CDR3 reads CASMTVPGGQETQYF. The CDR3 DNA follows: TGCGCCAGCATGACTGTTCCTGGTGGCCAAGAGACCCAGTACTTC.

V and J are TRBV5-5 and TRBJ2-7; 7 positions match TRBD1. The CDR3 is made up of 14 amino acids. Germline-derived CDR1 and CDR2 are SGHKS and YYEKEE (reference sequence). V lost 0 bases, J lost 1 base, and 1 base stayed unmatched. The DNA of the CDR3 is TGTGCCAGCAGCTTGGCGGGACAGTCCTACGAGCAGTACTTC. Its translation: CASSLAGQSYEQYF.

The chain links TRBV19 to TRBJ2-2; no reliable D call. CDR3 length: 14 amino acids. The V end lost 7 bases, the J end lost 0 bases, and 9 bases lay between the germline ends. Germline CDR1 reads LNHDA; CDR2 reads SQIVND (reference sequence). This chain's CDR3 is CASIRQANTGELFF. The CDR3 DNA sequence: TGTGCCAGTATTAGGCAGGCGAACACCGGGGAGCTGTTTTTT.

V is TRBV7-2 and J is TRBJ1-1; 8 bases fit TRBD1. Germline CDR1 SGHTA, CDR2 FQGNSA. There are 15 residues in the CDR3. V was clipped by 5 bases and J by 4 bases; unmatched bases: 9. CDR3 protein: CASSRTGTGSTEAFF. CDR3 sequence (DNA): TGTGCCAGCAGCCGAACCGGGACAGGATCCACTGAAGCTTTCTTT.

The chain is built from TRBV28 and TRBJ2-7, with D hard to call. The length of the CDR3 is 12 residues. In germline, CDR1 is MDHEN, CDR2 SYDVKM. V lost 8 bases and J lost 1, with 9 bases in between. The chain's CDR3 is CASRVPSYEQYF. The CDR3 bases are TGTGCCAGCCGGGTGCCTTCCTACGAGCAGTACTTC.

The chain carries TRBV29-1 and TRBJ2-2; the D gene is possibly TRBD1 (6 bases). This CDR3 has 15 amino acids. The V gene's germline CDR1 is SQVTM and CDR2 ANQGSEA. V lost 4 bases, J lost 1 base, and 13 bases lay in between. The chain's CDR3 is CSVVPPGVNTGELFF. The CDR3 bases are TGCAGCGTTGTACCCCCAGGGGTGAACACCGGGGAGCTGTTTTTT.

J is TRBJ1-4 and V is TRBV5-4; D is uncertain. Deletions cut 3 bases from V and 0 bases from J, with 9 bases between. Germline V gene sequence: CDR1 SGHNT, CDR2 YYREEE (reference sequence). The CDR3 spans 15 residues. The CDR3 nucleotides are TGTGCCAGCAGCTCCGGGATTACAACTAATGAAAAACTGTTTTTT. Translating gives CASSSGITTNEKLFF. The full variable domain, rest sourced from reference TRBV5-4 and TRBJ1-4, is ETGVTQSPTHLIKTRGQQVTLRCSSQSGHNTVSWYQQALGQGPQFIFQYYREEENGRGNFPPRFSGLQFPNYSSELNVNALELDDSALYLCASSSGITTNEKLFFGSGTQLSVL.

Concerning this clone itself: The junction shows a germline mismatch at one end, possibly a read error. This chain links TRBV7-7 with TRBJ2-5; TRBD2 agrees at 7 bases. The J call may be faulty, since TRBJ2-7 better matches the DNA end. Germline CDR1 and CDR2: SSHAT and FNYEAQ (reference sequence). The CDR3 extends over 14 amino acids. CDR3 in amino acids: CASSLGAGADEQYF. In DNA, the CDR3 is TGTGCTAGCAGCTTAGGCGCGGGAGCTGACGAGCAGTACTTC.

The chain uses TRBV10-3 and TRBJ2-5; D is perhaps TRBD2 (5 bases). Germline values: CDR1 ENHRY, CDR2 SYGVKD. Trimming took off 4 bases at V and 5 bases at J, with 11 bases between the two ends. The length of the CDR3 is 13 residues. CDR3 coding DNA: TGTGCCATCAGTGGGGGAGTTGAGGAGACCCAGTACTTC. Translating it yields CAISGGVEETQYF.

Here the CDR3 reads CASSLFPDEKLFF. DNA for the CDR3: TGTGCCAGCAGTTTATTCCCGGATGAAAAACTGTTTTTT. The J gene is TRBJ1-4, the V gene TRBV27; D call uncertain. CDR1 is MNHEY and CDR2 is SMNVEV in the germline V gene (reference sequence). The ends were cut back, 1 base at V and 6 bases at J, with 6 bases in the middle. The length of the CDR3 is 13 residues.

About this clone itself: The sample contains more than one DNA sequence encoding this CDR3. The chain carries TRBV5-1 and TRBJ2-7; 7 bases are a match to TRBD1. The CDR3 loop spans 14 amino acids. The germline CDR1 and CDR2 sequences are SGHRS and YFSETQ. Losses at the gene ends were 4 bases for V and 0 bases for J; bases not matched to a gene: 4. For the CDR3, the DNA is TGCGCCAGCAGCCCGACAGGGACCTCCTACGAGCAGTACTTC. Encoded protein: CASSPTGTSYEQYF.